Listed below are T cell receptor beta chains from one sample, sequenced in a study of blood T cell repertoires in COVID-19. The method was immunoSEQ multiplex PCR; TCRdb's version includes in-frame clones alone and lacks a portion of them. The table shows about 210,000 clones, with about 84% occurring only once. The material sequenced was peripheral blood. Receptors were obtained from an elderly woman with COVID-19, enrolled during active disease. CDR3s leave out the opening cysteine and the closing phenylalanine or tryptophan.

v_call cdr3_aa
TRBV6-6 ASSFGGSGNTIY
TRBV2 ASRRSSYNSPLH
TRBV12-3/TRBV12-4 ASSFQGADTQY
TRBV19 RGNSGNTIY
TRBV3-1/TRBV3-2 ASSLRQTGGAEGT
TRBV7-8 ASVRGGRGPLSYNEQF
TRBV24-1 ATSGGTSGEQF
TRBV18 ASSPRLSYSGNTIY
TRBV6-6 ASSRDREYEQY
TRBV5-1 ASSLSGLRTMSWDPTGELF
TRBV28 AGGGTYGYT
TRBV9 ASSSGQGDGYT
TRBV7-6 ASSLGSGTGGRETQY
TRBV3-1/TRBV3-2 ASSQVGRGAEAF
TRBV6-1 ASSETGGASAF
TRBV9 ASSVGGQGMYEQY
TRBV9 ASSVGDSHGSVTIY
TRBV5-6 ASSLAGNTIY
TRBV2 ATTGLPGGEQY
TRBV13 ASSSYSPGLTEMGAF
TRBV5-1 ASSLDGDQPQH
TRBV20-1 SASGNGYT
TRBV3-1/TRBV3-2 ASSPTGLGSPLH
TRBV5-6 ASSSMGLPNTGELF
TRBV4-1 ASRLSFQGQGPGNTIY
TRBV7-2 ASSFGGSSYEQY
TRBV14 ASSQLDRGVRETQY
TRBV28 ASSFQMHSGNTIY
TRBV5-1 ASSLAGTYPYEQY
TRBV2 ASSYGTASTDTQY
TRBV5-1 ASVVPGTDTQY
TRBV2 ASSEEAGNFEKLF
TRBV3-1/TRBV3-2 ASSQYMGDEQY
TRBV5-5 ASSLGRTGGQPQH
TRBV11-1 AGSPLNEQF
TRBV10-3 AIRGTGGEKLF
TRBV28 ASSRPSLDRVDQPQH
TRBV6-5 ASRVGLAVDEQY
TRBV7-3 ASSWGLSYEQY
TRBV5-1 ASSSGQNSGNTIY
TRBV28 ASLAPLPTEKLF
TRBV9 ASSAQTGELF
TRBV2 ASGGQGTYEQY
TRBV28 ASRAGTASSYEQY
TRBV9 ASSAGGTANSYNEQF
TRBV19 ASRPGGWNTEAF
TRBV6-1 ASSDNRVGGYT
TRBV7-8 ASSLEFFSRDSPLH
TRBV3-1/TRBV3-2 ASSPSGSGDTEAF
TRBV29-1 SVRSSQETQY
TRBV25-1 ASSSYRDRGVEKLF
TRBV5-6 ASSTQRGETQY
TRBV7-2 ASSSNRGNTIY
TRBV7-2 ASSHGSGETQY
TRBV19 ASSIGGLRNQPQH
TRBV9 ASSVRGNTEAF
TRBV20-1 SASIGLAGASYNEQF
TRBV3-1/TRBV3-2 ASLPGLAGEYNEQF
TRBV9 ASSPDRGHQPQH
TRBV5-1 ASSFGTVYEQY